There are a few counts of the clone carrying this T cell receptor (beta chain). TCRdb ran MiXCR on the 5' RACE reads and lists one entry per CDR3 protein. The data contain around 340,000 distinct CDR3 sequences, about 15% of them singletons. The data originate from a study of T-cell memory formation after mild COVID-19. V was shortened by 3 bases and J by 6 bases, with 11 bases between the two germline ends. This CDR3 has 14 residues. CDR1 and CDR2 from the germline V gene are SGHAT and FQNNGV. Sequencing input: PBMCs or a T cell subset sorted from them (not recorded which). This TCR derives from a man aged 18 to 30 who had mild COVID-19 (a few samples of this study predate the infection). Cell type and time point are not known. The rearrangement uses TRBV11-2 and TRBJ2-2; possible D gene TRBD2, 6 bases. As DNA, the CDR3 is TGTGCCAGCAGCTTGGACTATTTATCCGGGGAGCTGTTTTTT. This translates into CASSLDYLSGELFF.